A single sample is the source of the 25 T cell receptor beta chains below, sequenced in a study of blood T cell repertoires in COVID-19. Using immunoSEQ multiplex PCR, the repertoire was profiled, and TCRdb retains in-frame clones only, with some absent. The data show about 150,000 clones, with 75% to 80% seen just once and roughly 1.5% held by the top ten. The specimen was peripheral blood. These receptor sequences come from a man older than 75 with acute or convalescent COVID-19.

This clone is a singleton in its sample. This chain joins TRBV19 and TRBJ1-2; 7 nucleotides match TRBD1. Germline values: CDR1 LNHDA, CDR2 SQIVND (reference sequence). The ends lost 9 bases at V and 0 bases at J; junction bases unmatched: 10. The CDR3 runs 15 residues. CDR3 in amino acids: CASETGTEANYGYTF. The CDR3 region has the DNA TGTGCCAGCGAAACCGGGACAGAAGCTAACTATGGCTACACCTTC.

The sample holds a few counts of this clone. The chain couples TRBV10-3 to TRBJ1-2; D is uncertain. The ends were cut back, 10 bases at V and 6 bases at J, with 21 bases in the middle. CDR1 is ENHRY, CDR2 SYGVKD, per germline. CDR3 length: 14 amino acids. CDR3 DNA: TGTGCCACGAGCGATCCGGGTAACTCAGATGGCTACACCTTC. Amino acid sequence: CATSDPGNSDGYTF.

The chain uses TRBV9 and TRBJ1-2; 9 nucleotides match TRBD1. With 2 bases clipped from V and 7 bases from J, the junction kept 12 bases outside the gene matches. Germline V gene lookup returns CDR1 SGDLS and CDR2 YYNGEE. CDR3 length: 16 amino acids. The CDR3 here is CASSVGAETGGIGYTF. The CDR3 nucleotides are TGTGCCAGCAGCGTGGGGGCCGAAACAGGGGGCATTGGCTACACCTTC.

The chain employs TRBV6-5 and TRBJ2-2; 7 positions match TRBD2. Germline values: CDR1 MNHEY, CDR2 SVGAGI. The V segment lost 6 bases and the J segment 0 bases; nucleotides outside the gene matches: 4. The CDR3 extends over 15 amino acids. CDR3 region: CASRTRGANTGELFF. The CDR3 coding sequence is TGTGCCAGCAGGACACGGGGGGCGAACACCGGGGAGCTGTTTTTT.

The chain carries TRBV24-1 and TRBJ1-2; D perhaps matches TRBD1 (5 bases). V lost 3 bases to trimming and J lost 8 bases, with 9 bases between them. The germline gives CDR1 KGHDR, CDR2 SFDVKD. The CDR3 is made up of 12 amino acids. The CDR3 here is CATSDPGYGYTF. The CDR3 DNA sequence: TGTGCCACCAGTGATCCAGGGTACGGCTACACCTTC.

The sample holds many counts of this clone. The rearrangement uses TRBV19 and TRBJ2-6; 9 bases fit TRBD1. Germline V gene lookup returns CDR1 LNHDA and CDR2 SQIVND (reference sequence). Trimming removed 6 bases from V and 0 bases from J; junction bases left unmatched: 6. The CDR3 totals 17 residues. In DNA, the CDR3 is TGTGCCAGTAGAAAAGACAGGGGGAGCTCTGGGGCCAACGTCCTGACTTTC. Residues: CASRKDRGSSGANVLTF.

This chain joins TRBV29-1 and TRBJ2-1, with 8 bases matching TRBD2. This CDR3 is built from 12 residues. With V trimmed by 6 bases and J by 9 bases, 7 bases remained unmatched. Germline-derived CDR1 and CDR2 are SQVTM and ANQGSEA. The CDR3 reads CSVGGGIAEQFF. CDR3 DNA sequence: TGCAGCGTCGGGGGGGGTATAGCTGAGCAGTTCTTC.

The chain is built from TRBV5-1 and TRBJ2-6; D gene unclear. Trimming stripped 4 bases from V and 0 bases from J, with 8 bases between. The V gene's germline CDR1 is SGHRS and CDR2 YFSETQ. The length of the CDR3 is 15 residues. The CDR3 DNA sequence: TGCGCCAGCAGCCCACAAAGCTCTGGGGCCAACGTCCTGACTTTC. As protein: CASSPQSSGANVLTF.

The rearrangement links TRBV3-1 (or the pseudogene TRBV3-2) to TRBJ2-1; D is ambiguous. The CDR3 is made up of 12 amino acids. Trimming cost V 4 bases and J 11 bases, with 12 bases left between them. Germline-derived CDR1 and CDR2 are LGHDT and YNNKEL (reference sequence). The DNA of the CDR3 is TGTGCCAGCAGCCTAACTCCGATGAAGCAGTTCTTC. Translation gives CASSLTPMKQFF.

Here the CDR3 DNA reads TGTGCCAGCAGCTCTAGCGGGGGTAACAATGAGCAGTTCTTC. The encoded protein is CASSSSGGNNEQFF. This sequence joins TRBV7-3 and TRBJ2-1, with 10 bases identical to TRBD2. Germline assignment: CDR1 SGHTA and CDR2 FQGTGA. The CDR3 consists of 14 residues. V lost 4 bases to trimming and J lost 5 bases; unmatched junction nucleotides: 2.

The chain couples TRBV11-2 to TRBJ2-3; possible D gene TRBD1, 6 bases. CDR1 and CDR2 (germline): SGHAT, FQNNGV. Trimming left V 3 bases short and J 4 bases short, with 17 bases between. CDR3 length: 16 amino acids. The chain's CDR3 is CASSFRGSIGADTQYF. CDR3 nucleotide sequence: TGTGCCAGCAGCTTCAGGGGCTCTATTGGGGCAGATACGCAGTATTTT.

Turning to this clone: Other nucleotide sequences from this sample produce the same CDR3. The chain couples TRBV9 to TRBJ2-3, with TRBD2 as a possible D gene (5 bases). CDR1 is SGDLS and CDR2 is YYNGEE in the germline V gene. The V end was cut by 0 bases, the J end by 1 base, with 9 bases between. The CDR3 is 15 amino acids. For the CDR3, the DNA is TGTGCCAGCAGCGTAGGAGGACTGCGCACAGATACGCAGTATTTT. Translation gives CASSVGGLRTDTQYF.

The chain combines TRBV2 with TRBJ1-5, with 8 bases lining up with TRBD1. Losses at the gene ends were 7 bases for V and 12 bases for J; bases not matched to a gene: 14. This CDR3 has 14 amino acids. The V gene's germline CDR1 is SNHLY and CDR2 FYNNEI. The CDR3 DNA reads as TGTGCCAGCAAATCGGGGACAGGTGGGTGGAACCAGCATTTT. Its translation: CASKSGTGGWNQHF.

This clone has only a few counts. J is TRBJ1-2 and V is TRBV21-1. TRBV21-1 is a known pseudogene. The CDR3 runs 15 residues. The CDR3 is CASSKAAGRHYGYTF. CDR3 bases: TGTGCCAGCAGCAAAGCCGCGGGTCGTCACTATGGCTACACCTTC.

This sequence joins TRBV9 and TRBJ1-1; 7 bases match TRBD1. The CDR3 has 15 amino acids. Germline values: CDR1 SGDLS, CDR2 YYNGEE. The J segment lost 0 bases and the V segment lost 2 bases, leaving 4 bases of the junction unmatched. CDR3 bases: TGTGCCAGCAGCGTTGATACAGGGGTGAACACTGAAGCTTTCTTT. It translates to CASSVDTGVNTEAFF.

This chain joins TRBV7-2 and TRBJ2-1; 7 positions match TRBD2. Trimming took 3 bases from V and 6 from J; bases not matched to a gene: 8. The length of the CDR3 is 15 residues. CDR1 SGHTA and CDR2 FQGNSA come from the germline V gene. In DNA form, the CDR3 reads TGTGCCAGCAGCTTGGTGTCTAGCGGATTCAATGAGCAGTTCTTC. Protein product: CASSLVSSGFNEQFF.

The chain joins TRBV5-4 to TRBJ2-4, with D possibly matching TRBD1 (6 bases). The CDR3 is 17 amino acids. Trimming stripped 4 bases from V and 1 base from J, with 18 bases between. The germline V gene has CDR1 SGHNT and CDR2 YYREEE (reference sequence). CDR3 sequence: CASSIPPGDGAKNIQYF. CDR3 DNA sequence: TGTGCCAGCAGCATCCCACCAGGGGATGGGGCCAAAAACATTCAGTACTTC.

The J gene is TRBJ1-2, the V gene TRBV27; D might be TRBD1 (5 bases). The V and J ends lost 2 bases and 3 bases respectively, with 16 bases between them. The germline gives CDR1 MNHEY, CDR2 SMNVEV (reference sequence). The CDR3 covers 16 residues. CDR3 amino acids: CASSLLGFGGDYGYTF. The CDR3 nucleotides read TGTGCCAGCAGTTTACTAGGCTTCGGGGGAGACTATGGCTACACCTTC.

The chain recombines TRBV19 with TRBJ1-6; D is unclear. Between the trimmed V and J ends, which lost 0 bases and 10 bases, there was a span of 13 bases. From germline, CDR1 is LNHDA and CDR2 SQIVND (reference sequence). The CDR3 loop spans 15 amino acids. The CDR3 bases are TGTGCCAGTAGTATAGATCCGGGGATGGGGTCACCCCTCCACTTT. Protein: CASSIDPGMGSPLHF. The whole variable domain, filled in from reference TRBV19 and TRBJ1-6, reads DGGITQSPKYLFRKEGQNVTLSCEQNLNHDAMYWYRQDPGQGLRLIYYSQIVNDFQKGDIAEGYSVSREKKESFPLTVTSAQKNPTAFYLCASSIDPGMGSPLHFGNGTRLTVT.

The chain combines TRBV5-1 with TRBJ2-7, with D unclear. V was pared by 4 bases and J by 3 bases, with 14 bases between. CDR3 length: 14 amino acids. CDR1 and CDR2 from the germline V gene are SGHRS and YFSETQ. The CDR3 here is CASSTRPLHYEQYF. The CDR3, as DNA: TGCGCCAGCAGCACTCGTCCCCTTCACTACGAGCAGTACTTC. Supplemented by reference TRBV5-1 and TRBJ2-7, the full variable domain reads KAGVTQTPRYLIKTRGQQVTLSCSPISGHRSVSWYQQTPGQGLQFLFEYFSETQRNKGNFPGRFSGRQFSNSRSEMNVSTLELGDSALYLCASSTRPLHYEQYFGPGTRLTVT.

This chain links TRBV27 with TRBJ2-7, with 9 bases aligning to TRBD1. The CDR3 extends over 14 amino acids. Germline CDR1 and CDR2: MNHEY and SMNVEV (reference sequence). CDR3: CASSRDRVTYEQYF. CDR3 DNA: TGTGCGTCCTCTCGGGACAGGGTTACCTACGAGCAGTACTTC.

The chain combines TRBV6-5 with TRBJ1-1; 9 bases are shared with TRBD1. Germline lookup yields CDR1 MNHEY and CDR2 SVGAGI. V dropped 10 bases and J dropped 2; count of bases not matched to a gene: 11. The CDR3 covers 15 residues. CDR3 residues: CATAQGAGKNTEAFF. The CDR3 DNA is TGTGCCACAGCACAGGGGGCTGGGAAAAACACTGAAGCTTTCTTT.

This clone has a handful of counts. The chain carries TRBV5-1 and TRBJ2-2; the match to TRBD2 covers 7 bases. The germline V gene has CDR1 SGHRS and CDR2 YFSETQ. V gave up 4 bases and J gave up 5 bases; unmatched junction bases: 8. The CDR3 has 15 amino acids. The chain's CDR3 is CASSTGLEVTGELFF. The DNA of the CDR3 is TGCGCCAGCAGCACAGGACTAGAGGTTACCGGGGAGCTGTTTTTT.

V usage is TRBV12-5 and J usage is TRBJ2-7; 9 bases map to TRBD2. Germline V gene sequence: CDR1 LGHNT, CDR2 FRNRAP. Trimming took 2 bases from V and 4 from J; bases not matched to a gene: 12. The CDR3 loop spans 17 amino acids. CDR3 nucleotides: TGTGCTAGTGGTTTGCCCGCCGGAGTAGCGGGGGCATACGAGCAGTACGTC. It is translated as CASGLPAGVAGAYEQYV.

This clone was seen only once. This chain links TRBV5-4 with TRBJ2-5, with D perhaps TRBD1 (6 bases). CDR1 and CDR2 from the germline V gene are SGHNT and YYREEE (reference sequence). CDR3 length: 16 amino acids. V lost 4 bases, J lost 5 bases, and 21 bases lay in between. This CDR3 is CASSPSGGGGSETQYF. Written as DNA, the CDR3 is TGTGCCAGCAGCCCTTCTGGGGGCGGCGGGTCGGAGACCCAGTACTTC.